This T cell receptor (beta chain) was identified during a study of blood T cell repertoires in COVID-19. Study summary: Specimens from acute and convalescent COVID-19 originated in the United States, Italy and Spain.

The V and J ends lost 5 bases and 5 bases respectively, with 21 bases between them. The CDR3 runs to 16 residues. The germline gives CDR1 LNHDA, CDR2 SQIVND (reference sequence). Sequenced by immunoSEQ multiplex PCR; TCRdb stores in-frame clones only, minus some. The repertoire holds 90,000 to 120,000 clones, with roughly nine tenths as singletons. This sequence was found in a man between 35 and 55 years old with active or convalescent COVID-19. The material sequenced was peripheral blood. This rearrangement joins TRBV19 to TRBJ1-2; D may be TRBD1 (6 bases). The CDR3 region has the DNA TGTGCCAGTAGTTCCCCGGGGACACCCTCTGGGTATGGCTACACCTTC. This translates into CASSSPGTPSGYGYTF.